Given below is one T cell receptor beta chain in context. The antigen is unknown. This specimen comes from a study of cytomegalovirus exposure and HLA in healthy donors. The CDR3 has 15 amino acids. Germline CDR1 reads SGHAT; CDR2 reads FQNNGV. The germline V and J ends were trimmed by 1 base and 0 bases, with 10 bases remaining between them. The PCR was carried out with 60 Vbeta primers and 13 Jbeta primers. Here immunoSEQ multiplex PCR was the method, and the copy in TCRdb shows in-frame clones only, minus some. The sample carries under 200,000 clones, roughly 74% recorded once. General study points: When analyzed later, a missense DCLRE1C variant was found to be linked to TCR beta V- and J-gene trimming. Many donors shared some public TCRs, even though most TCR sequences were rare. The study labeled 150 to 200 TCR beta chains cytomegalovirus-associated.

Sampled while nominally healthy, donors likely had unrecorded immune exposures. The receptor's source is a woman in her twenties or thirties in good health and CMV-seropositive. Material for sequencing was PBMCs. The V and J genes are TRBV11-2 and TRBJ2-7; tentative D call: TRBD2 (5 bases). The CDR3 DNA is TGTGCCAGCAGCTTAGGGACTTTTAGCTCCTACGAGCAGTACTTC. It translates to CASSLGTFSSYEQYF.